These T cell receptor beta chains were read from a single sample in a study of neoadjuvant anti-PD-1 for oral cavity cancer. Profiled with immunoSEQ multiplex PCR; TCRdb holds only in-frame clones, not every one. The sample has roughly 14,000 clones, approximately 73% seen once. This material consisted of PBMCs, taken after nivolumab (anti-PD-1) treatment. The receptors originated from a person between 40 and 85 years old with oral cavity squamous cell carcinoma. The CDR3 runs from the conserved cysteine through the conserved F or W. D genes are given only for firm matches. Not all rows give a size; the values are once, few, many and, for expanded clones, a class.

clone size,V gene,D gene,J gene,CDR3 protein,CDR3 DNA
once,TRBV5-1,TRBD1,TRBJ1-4,CASSPGQGREKLFF,TGCGCCAGCAGCCCGGGACAGGGTCGAGAAAAACTGTTTTTT
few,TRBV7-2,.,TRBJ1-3,CASSYPVDSSGNTIYF,TGTGCCAGCAGCTACCCCGTGGACAGTTCTGGAAACACCATATATTTT
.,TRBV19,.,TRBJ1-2,CASSIDLYQTGYTF,TGTGCCAGTAGTATAGATCTCTACCAAACGGGCTACACCTTC
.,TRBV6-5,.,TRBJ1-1,CASSSGFEAFF,TGTGCCAGCAGTTCAGGTTTTGAAGCTTTCTTT
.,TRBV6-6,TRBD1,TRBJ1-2,CASSSSGTGTYTF,TGTGCCAGCAGTTCCTCCGGGACAGGAACCTACACCTTC
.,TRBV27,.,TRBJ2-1,CASSFLGDSYNEQFF,TGTGCCAGCAGTTTTCTGGGAGACTCCTACAATGAGCAGTTCTTC
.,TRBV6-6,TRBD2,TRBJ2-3,CASSLTSGRDTQYF,TGTGCCAGCAGCCTTACTAGCGGGAGGGATACGCAGTATTTT
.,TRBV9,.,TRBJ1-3,CASSVAGAGNTIYF,TGTGCCAGCAGCGTAGCAGGGGCTGGAAACACCATATATTTT
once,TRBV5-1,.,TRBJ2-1,CASSPDRPNNEQFF,TGCGCCAGCAGCCCCGACAGGCCCAACAATGAGCAGTTCTTC
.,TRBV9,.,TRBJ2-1,CASRAGTPLSSYNEQFF,TGTGCCAGCAGAGCCGGGACTCCGTTAAGCTCCTACAATGAGCAGTTCTTC
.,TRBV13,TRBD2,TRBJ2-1,CASSSRPGLAGGRSYNEQFF,TGTGCCAGCAGCTCCCGACCGGGACTAGCGGGAGGGAGGTCCTACAATGAGCAGTTCTTC
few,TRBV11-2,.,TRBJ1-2,CASSLEGNGYTF,TGTGCCAGCAGCTTAGAGGGGAATGGCTACACCTTC
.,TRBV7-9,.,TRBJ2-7,CASSSPGAHGSYEQYF,TGTGCCAGCAGCTCTCCCGGGGCCCATGGGTCCTACGAGCAGTACTTC
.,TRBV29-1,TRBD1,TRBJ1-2,CSVQGARSGYTF,TGCAGCGTACAGGGGGCGCGGAGTGGCTACACCTTC
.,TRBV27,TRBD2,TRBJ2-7,CASSFGLASYEQYF,TGTGCCAGCAGTTTTGGACTAGCTTCCTACGAGCAGTACTTC
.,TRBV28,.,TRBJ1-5,CATSRTLLLNQPQHF,TGTGCCACCTCCCGGACGTTACTCCTCAATCAGCCCCAGCATTTT
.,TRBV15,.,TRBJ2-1,CATSNAGPANEQFF,TGTGCCACCAGCAACGCGGGGCCGGCCAATGAGCAGTTCTTC
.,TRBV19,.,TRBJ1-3,CASSGLDYSGNTIYF,TGTGCCAGTAGTGGCCTAGACTACTCTGGAAACACCATATATTTT
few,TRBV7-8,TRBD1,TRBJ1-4,CASSSRLQGGNEKLFF,TGTGCCAGCAGCTCTAGGTTACAGGGGGGCAATGAAAAACTGTTTTTT
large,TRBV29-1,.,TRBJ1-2,CSVAPDGYGYTF,TGCAGCGTTGCCCCCGACGGCTATGGCTACACCTTC
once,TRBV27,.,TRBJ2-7,CASSLLGGTEYEQYF,TGTGCCAGCAGTTTATTGGGCGGGACAGAATACGAGCAGTACTTC
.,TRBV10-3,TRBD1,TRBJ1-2,CAISADRDDGYTF,TGTGCCATCAGTGCCGACAGGGACGATGGCTACACCTTC
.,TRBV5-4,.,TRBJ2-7,CASSLDRAWEQYF,TGTGCCAGCAGCTTGGACAGGGCTTGGGAGCAGTACTTC
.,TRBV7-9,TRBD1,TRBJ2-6,CASRRTRGPGANVLTF,TGTGCCAGCAGAAGAACCAGGGGGCCTGGGGCCAACGTCCTGACTTTC
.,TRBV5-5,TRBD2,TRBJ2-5,CASSILGLAGETQYF,TGTGCCAGCAGCATACTGGGACTAGCTGGGGAGACCCAGTACTTC
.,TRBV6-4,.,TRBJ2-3,CASSRTSSTDTQYF,TGTGCCAGCAGCAGGACGTCTAGCACAGATACGCAGTATTTT
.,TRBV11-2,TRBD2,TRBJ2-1,CASSLGLAGLKEQFF,TGTGCCAGCAGCTTAGGACTAGCGGGGCTTAAGGAGCAGTTCTTC
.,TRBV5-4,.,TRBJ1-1,CASSLELLAGNTEAFF,TGTGCCAGCAGCTTGGAGCTGTTGGCAGGGAACACTGAAGCTTTCTTT
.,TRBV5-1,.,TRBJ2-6,CASSLFEMGTGANVLTF,TGCGCCAGCAGCTTGTTTGAGATGGGGACTGGGGCCAACGTCCTGACTTTC
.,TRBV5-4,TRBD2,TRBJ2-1,CASSSLAGGPRGGVF,TGTGCCAGCAGCTCGCTAGCGGGAGGCCCTCGCGGGGGGGTCTTC
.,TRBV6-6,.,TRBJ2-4,CASTLGGTKNIQYF,TGTGCCAGCACCCTGGGGGGTACCAAAAACATTCAGTACTTC
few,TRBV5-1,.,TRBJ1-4,CASSGRTNEKLFF,TGCGCCAGCAGCGGGCGGACTAATGAAAAACTGTTTTTT
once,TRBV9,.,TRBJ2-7,CASSVGQAAYEQYF,TGTGCCAGCAGCGTCGGTCAGGCTGCCTACGAGCAGTACTTC
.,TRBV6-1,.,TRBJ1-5,CASSEKSGATRANQPQHF,TGTGCCAGCAGTGAAAAATCGGGGGCGACACGGGCTAATCAGCCCCAGCATTTT
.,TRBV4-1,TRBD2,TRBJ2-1,CASSRGGSSYNEQFF,TGCGCCAGCAGCCGCGGCGGGAGCTCCTACAATGAGCAGTTCTTC
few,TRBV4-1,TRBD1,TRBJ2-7,CASSQTGTGKDEQYF,TGCGCCAGCAGCCAAACCGGGACAGGGAAGGACGAGCAGTACTTC
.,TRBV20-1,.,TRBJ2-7,CSASNVYEQYF,TGCAGTGCTAGTAACGTCTACGAGCAGTACTTC
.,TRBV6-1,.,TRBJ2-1,CASKDGRGYNEQFF,TGTGCCAGCAAGGACGGGCGCGGCTACAATGAGCAGTTCTTC
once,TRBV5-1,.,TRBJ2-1,CASSFLGLSSYNEQFF,TGCGCCAGCAGCTTCTTGGGACTCAGCTCCTACAATGAGCAGTTCTTC
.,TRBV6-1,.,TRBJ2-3,CASSEEAGSSTDTQYF,TGTGCCAGCAGTGAAGAGGCGGGCTCTAGCACAGATACGCAGTATTTT
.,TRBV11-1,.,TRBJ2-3,CASSLSGTDTQYF,TGTGCCAGCAGCTTATCGGGCACAGATACGCAGTATTTT
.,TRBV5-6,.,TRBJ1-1,CASSLSPGLNTEAFF,TGTGCCAGCAGCTTGTCTCCGGGCTTGAACACTGAAGCTTTCTTT
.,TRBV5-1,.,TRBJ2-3,CASSLGLASTDTQYF,TGCGCCAGCAGCTTGGGGCTAGCCAGCACAGATACGCAGTATTTT
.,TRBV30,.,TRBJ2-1,CGTLRKSSYNEQFF,TGTGGCACGCTCCGGAAGAGCTCCTACAATGAGCAGTTCTTC
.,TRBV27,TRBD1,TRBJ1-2,CASSFYNRGAGYTF,TGTGCCAGCAGTTTCTATAACAGGGGAGCTGGCTACACCTTC
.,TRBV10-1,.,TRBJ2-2,CASGRTSNTGELFF,TGCGCCAGCGGACGGACCAGCAACACCGGGGAGCTGTTTTTT
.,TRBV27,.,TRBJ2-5,CASSEGRETQYF,TGTGCCAGCAGTGAGGGGAGAGAGACCCAGTACTTC
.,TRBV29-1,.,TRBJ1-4,CSVEDHGSPNEKLFF,TGCAGCGTTGAAGATCACGGTTCACCTAATGAAAAACTGTTTTTT
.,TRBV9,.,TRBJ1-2,CASSPRQGANYGYTF,TGTGCCAGCAGCCCCCGACAAGGAGCTAACTATGGCTACACCTTC
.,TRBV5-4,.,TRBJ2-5,CASSSPSGIQETQYF,TGTGCCAGCAGCTCCCCGTCAGGGATTCAAGAGACCCAGTACTTC
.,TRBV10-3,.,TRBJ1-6,CAISEEGSYNSPLHF,TGTGCCATCAGTGAGGAGGGGTCCTATAATTCACCCCTCCACTTT
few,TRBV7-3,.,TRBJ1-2,CASSPRGGIDYGYTF,TGTGCCAGCAGCCCCCGGGGGGGAATAGACTATGGCTACACCTTC